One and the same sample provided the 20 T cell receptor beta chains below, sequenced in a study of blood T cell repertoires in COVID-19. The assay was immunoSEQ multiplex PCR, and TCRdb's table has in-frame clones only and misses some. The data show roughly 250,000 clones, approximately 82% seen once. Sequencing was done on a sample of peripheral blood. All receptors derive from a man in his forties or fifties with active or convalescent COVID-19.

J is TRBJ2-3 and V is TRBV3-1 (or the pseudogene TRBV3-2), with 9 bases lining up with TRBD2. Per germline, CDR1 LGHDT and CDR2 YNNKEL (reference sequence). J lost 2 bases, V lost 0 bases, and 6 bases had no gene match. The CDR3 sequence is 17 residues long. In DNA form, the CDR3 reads TGTGCCAGCAGCCAAGAAGGAGCGGGAGGCCTCACAGATACGCAGTATTTT. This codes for CASSQEGAGGLTDTQYF.

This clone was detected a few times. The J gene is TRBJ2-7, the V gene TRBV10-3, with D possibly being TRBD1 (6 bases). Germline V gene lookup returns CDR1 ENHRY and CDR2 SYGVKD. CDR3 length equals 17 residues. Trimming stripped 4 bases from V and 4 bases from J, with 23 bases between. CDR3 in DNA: TGTGCCATCAGTGCGGGGTTGGGGCTCGCAGGGGAATACGAGCAGTACTTC. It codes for CAISAGLGLAGEYEQYF.

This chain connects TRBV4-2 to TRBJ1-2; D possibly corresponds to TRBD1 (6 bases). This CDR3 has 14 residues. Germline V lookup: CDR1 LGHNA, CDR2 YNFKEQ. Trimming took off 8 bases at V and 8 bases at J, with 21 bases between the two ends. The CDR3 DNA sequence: TGTGCCAGCCGCCGAGGGGGGGAAACGAAAGGCTACACCTTC. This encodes CASRRGGETKGYTF.

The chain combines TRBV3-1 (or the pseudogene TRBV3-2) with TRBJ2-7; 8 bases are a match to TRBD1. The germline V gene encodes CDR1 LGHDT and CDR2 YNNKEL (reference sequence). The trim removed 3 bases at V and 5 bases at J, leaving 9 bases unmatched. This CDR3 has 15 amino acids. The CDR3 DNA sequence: TGTGCCAGCAGCCAGATAGACAGGGGTGGGGACGAGCAGTACTTC. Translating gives CASSQIDRGGDEQYF.

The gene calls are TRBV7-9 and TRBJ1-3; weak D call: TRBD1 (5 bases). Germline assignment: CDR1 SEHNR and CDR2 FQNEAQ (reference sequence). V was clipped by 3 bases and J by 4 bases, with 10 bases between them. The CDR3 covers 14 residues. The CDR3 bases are TGTGCCAGCAGCTTCGACGGACAAGGAAACACCATATATTTT. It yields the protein CASSFDGQGNTIYF.

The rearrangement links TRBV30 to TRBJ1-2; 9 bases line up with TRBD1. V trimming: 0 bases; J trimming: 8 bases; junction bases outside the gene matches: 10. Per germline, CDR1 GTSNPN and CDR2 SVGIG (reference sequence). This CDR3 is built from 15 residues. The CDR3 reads CAWSVQGAYSKGYTF. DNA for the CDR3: TGTGCCTGGAGTGTACAGGGGGCTTATAGTAAGGGCTACACCTTC.

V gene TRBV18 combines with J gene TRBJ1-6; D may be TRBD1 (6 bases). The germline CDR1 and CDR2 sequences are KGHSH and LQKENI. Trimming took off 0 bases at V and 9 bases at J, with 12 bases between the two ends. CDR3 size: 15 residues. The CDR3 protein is CASSPPSRGGSPLHF. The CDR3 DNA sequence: TGTGCCAGCTCACCACCGAGCAGGGGTGGTTCACCCCTCCACTTT.

The CDR3 region has the DNA TGTGCCAGCAGCTTAAATGTCGGGAGAAACTACAATGAGCAGTTCTTC. Encoded protein: CASSLNVGRNYNEQFF. The V call is TRBV13, the J call TRBJ2-1, with a tentative D call TRBD2 (6 bases). From germline, CDR1 is PRHDT and CDR2 FYEKMQ (reference sequence). V lost 2 bases and J 3 bases, leaving 14 bases between the germline ends. The CDR3 totals 16 residues.

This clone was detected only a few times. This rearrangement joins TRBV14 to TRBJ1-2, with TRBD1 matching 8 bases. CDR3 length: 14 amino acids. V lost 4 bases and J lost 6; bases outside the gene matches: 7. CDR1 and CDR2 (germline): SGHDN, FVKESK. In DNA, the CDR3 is TGTGCCAGCAGCCTAAGGACAGGGAGTCATGGCTACACCTTC. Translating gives CASSLRTGSHGYTF.

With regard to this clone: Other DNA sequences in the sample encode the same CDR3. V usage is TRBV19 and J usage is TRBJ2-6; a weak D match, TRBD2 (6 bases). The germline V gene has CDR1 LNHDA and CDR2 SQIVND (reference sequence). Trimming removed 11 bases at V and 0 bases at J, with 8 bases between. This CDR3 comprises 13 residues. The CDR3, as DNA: TGTGCCTCGCGGGACTCTGGGGCCAACGTCCTGACTTTC. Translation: CASRDSGANVLTF. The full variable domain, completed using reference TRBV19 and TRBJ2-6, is DGGITQSPKYLFRKEGQNVTLSCEQNLNHDAMYWYRQDPGQGLRLIYYSQIVNDFQKGDIAEGYSVSREKKESFPLTVTSAQKNPTAFYLCASRDSGANVLTFGAGSRLTVL.

The CDR3 sequence is CASSPTTGAGNTGELFF. The CDR3 nucleotides are TGTGCCAGCAGCCCAACAACAGGGGCGGGGAACACCGGGGAGCTGTTTTTT. This rearrangement joins TRBV28 to TRBJ2-2, with 7 bases aligning to TRBD1. CDR1 and CDR2 (germline): MDHEN, SYDVKM. This CDR3 has 17 amino acids. V lost 6 bases to trimming and J lost 1 base; unmatched junction nucleotides: 11.

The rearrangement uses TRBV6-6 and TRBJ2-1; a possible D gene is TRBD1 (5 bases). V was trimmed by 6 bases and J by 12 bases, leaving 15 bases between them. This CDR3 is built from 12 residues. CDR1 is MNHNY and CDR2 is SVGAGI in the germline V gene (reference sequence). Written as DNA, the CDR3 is TGTGCCAGCAGCCAGAAAGGGGATAGGCAGTTCTTC. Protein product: CASSQKGDRQFF.

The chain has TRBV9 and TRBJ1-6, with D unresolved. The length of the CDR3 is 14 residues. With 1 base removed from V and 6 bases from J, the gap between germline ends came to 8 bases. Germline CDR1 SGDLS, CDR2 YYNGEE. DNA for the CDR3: TGTGCCAGCAGCGTACAGGCCATTAATTCACCCCTCCACTTT. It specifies CASSVQAINSPLHF.

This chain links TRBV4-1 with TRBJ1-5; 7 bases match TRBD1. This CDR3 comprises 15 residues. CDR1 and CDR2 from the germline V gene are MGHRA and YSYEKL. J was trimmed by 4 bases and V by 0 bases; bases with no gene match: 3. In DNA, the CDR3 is TGCGCCAGCAGCCAAGAGAACAGGGGAAATCAGCCCCAGCATTTT. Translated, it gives CASSQENRGNQPQHF.

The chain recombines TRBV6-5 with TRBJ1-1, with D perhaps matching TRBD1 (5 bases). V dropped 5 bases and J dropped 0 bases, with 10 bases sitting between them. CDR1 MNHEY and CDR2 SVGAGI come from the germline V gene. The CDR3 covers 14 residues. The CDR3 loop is CASSRGTVNTEAFF. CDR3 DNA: TGTGCCAGCAGTCGCGGGACGGTGAACACTGAAGCTTTCTTT.

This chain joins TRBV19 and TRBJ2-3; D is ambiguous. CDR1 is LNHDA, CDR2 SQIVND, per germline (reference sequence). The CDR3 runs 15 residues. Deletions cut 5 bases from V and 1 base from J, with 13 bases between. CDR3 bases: TGTGCCAGTAGTCCGACGAACGGAGGCACAGATACGCAGTATTTT. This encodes CASSPTNGGTDTQYF.

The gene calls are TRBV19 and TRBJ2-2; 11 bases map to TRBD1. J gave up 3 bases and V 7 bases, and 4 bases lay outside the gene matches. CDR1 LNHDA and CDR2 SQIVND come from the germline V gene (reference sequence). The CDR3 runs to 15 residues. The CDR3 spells CASTDRGRYTGELFF. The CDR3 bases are TGTGCCAGTACGGACAGGGGGCGATACACCGGGGAGCTGTTTTTT.

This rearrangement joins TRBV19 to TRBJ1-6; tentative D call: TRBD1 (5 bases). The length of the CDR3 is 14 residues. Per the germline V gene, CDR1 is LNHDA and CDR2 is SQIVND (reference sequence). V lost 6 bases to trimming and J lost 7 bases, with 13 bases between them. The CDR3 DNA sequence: TGTGCCAGTAGCGAAGCGCAGGGAAATTCACCCCTCCACTTT. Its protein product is CASSEAQGNSPLHF. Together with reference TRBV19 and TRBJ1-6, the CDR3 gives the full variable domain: DGGITQSPKYLFRKEGQNVTLSCEQNLNHDAMYWYRQDPGQGLRLIYYSQIVNDFQKGDIAEGYSVSREKKESFPLTVTSAQKNPTAFYLCASSEAQGNSPLHFGNGTRLTVT.

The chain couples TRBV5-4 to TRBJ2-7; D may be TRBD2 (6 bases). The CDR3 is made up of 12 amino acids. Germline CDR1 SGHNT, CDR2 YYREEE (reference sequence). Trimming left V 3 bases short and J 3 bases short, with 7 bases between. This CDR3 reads CASSWEDYEQYF. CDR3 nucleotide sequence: TGTGCCAGCAGCTGGGAGGACTACGAGCAGTACTTC.

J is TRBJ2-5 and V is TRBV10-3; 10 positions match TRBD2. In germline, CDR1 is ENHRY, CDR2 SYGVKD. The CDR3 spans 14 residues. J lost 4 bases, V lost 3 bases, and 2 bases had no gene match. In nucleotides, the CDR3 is TGTGCCATCAGTGAACTAGCGGGATTAGAGACCCAGTACTTC. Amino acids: CAISELAGLETQYF.